The rows below give T cell receptor beta chains drawn from one sample of a study of OX40 agonist ivuxolimab in advanced cancers. Repertoires were generated with immunoSEQ multiplex PCR, while TCRdb's copy carries only in-frame clones and drops some. The table lists about 70,000 clones, approximately 78% of them singletons. This sample comprised CD4+ or CD8+ T cells sorted from blood, obtained in a trial of the OX40 agonist ivuxolimab. The source is an adult with an advanced solid tumor such as melanoma, head and neck, liver or kidney cancer. The CDR3 runs from the conserved cysteine through the conserved F or W. The order of the fields is clone size, J gene, D gene, V gene, CDR3 DNA, CDR3 protein. A D gene is named only where the DNA matches it firmly. Some rows have no size entry. The others give once, few or many, or a class for an expanded clone.

size: NA
J: TRBJ2-3
D: NA
V: TRBV12-5
DNA: TGTGCTAGTGGTTTGGGGCAGAACACAGATACGCAGTATTTT
CDR3: CASGLGQNTDTQYF

size: NA
J: TRBJ1-5
D: NA
V: TRBV10-1
DNA: TGCGCCAGCAGTGATTGGCCCCCCGGGCGGATTTTAATTGTGCCCCAGCATTTT
CDR3: CASSDWPPGRILIVPQHF

size: NA
J: TRBJ2-7
D: TRBD2
V: TRBV4-1
DNA: TGCGCCAGCAGCCATACTAGCGGGGATTACGAGCAGTACTTC
CDR3: CASSHTSGDYEQYF

size: few
J: TRBJ2-7
D: NA
V: TRBV5-1
DNA: TGCGCCAGCAGCTTAAACGGCGGGCTGGGTTACGAGCAGTACTTC
CDR3: CASSLNGGLGYEQYF

size: NA
J: TRBJ1-4
D: TRBD1
V: TRBV5-6
DNA: TGTGCCAGCAGCCTAACCGGGACAGGGGTATGGTCAGGTGAAAAACTGTTTTTT
CDR3: CASSLTGTGVWSGEKLFF

size: NA
J: TRBJ2-1
D: NA
V: TRBV9
DNA: TGTGCCAGCAGCATTGGTTACAATGAGCAGTTCTTC
CDR3: CASSIGYNEQFF

size: NA
J: TRBJ1-1
D: TRBD1
V: TRBV6-5
DNA: TGTGCCAGCAGTTACGGGACAGGATGGACTGAAGCTTTCTTT
CDR3: CASSYGTGWTEAFF

size: few
J: TRBJ1-5
D: NA
V: TRBV18
DNA: TGTGCCAGCTCACCAGTTTCTCTGGGGCCACTCAATCAGCCCCAGCATTTT
CDR3: CASSPVSLGPLNQPQHF

size: few
J: TRBJ1-3
D: NA
V: TRBV5-6
DNA: TGTGCCAGCAGCTTCGGGGGGCCGAGCTCTGGAAACACCATATATTTT
CDR3: CASSFGGPSSGNTIYF

size: NA
J: TRBJ2-7
D: TRBD2
V: TRBV5-4
DNA: TGTGCCAGCAGCTTGGCCACGGGAGGATACTCCTACGAGCAGTACTTC
CDR3: CASSLATGGYSYEQYF

size: once
J: TRBJ2-3
D: TRBD2
V: TRBV6-5
DNA: TGTGCCAGCAGTTACATCGGACTAGCTGCAGATACGCAGTATTTT
CDR3: CASSYIGLAADTQYF

size: NA
J: TRBJ1-6
D: NA
V: TRBV6-5
DNA: TGTGCCAGCAGTTACTCGGCTAAAGGGACGCCCCTCCACTTT
CDR3: CASSYSAKGTPLHF

size: NA
J: TRBJ1-2
D: TRBD1
V: TRBV18
DNA: TGTGCCAGCTCACCCAGGACAGGGTCTAACACCTTC
CDR3: CASSPRTGSNTF

size: NA
J: TRBJ2-3
D: NA
V: TRBV13
DNA: TGTGCCAGCAGCTTAGGACTCACAGATACGCAGTATTTT
CDR3: CASSLGLTDTQYF

size: NA
J: TRBJ2-7
D: TRBD2
V: TRBV5-1
DNA: TGCGCCAGCAGCCCCCTTAGCGGGGCGTACGAGCAGTACTTC
CDR3: CASSPLSGAYEQYF

size: NA
J: TRBJ1-1
D: NA
V: TRBV6-5
DNA: TGTGCCAGCAGTTACTCGAATTCCCCAGGGAACACTGAAGCTTTCTTT
CDR3: CASSYSNSPGNTEAFF

size: NA
J: TRBJ1-5
D: NA
V: TRBV7-6
DNA: TGTGCCAGCAGCTTAGAACAGGGCAATCAGCCCCAGCATTTT
CDR3: CASSLEQGNQPQHF

size: few
J: TRBJ1-2
D: NA
V: TRBV4-1
DNA: TGCGCCAGCAGCCAAGGTTCGAGTAGGTATGGCTACACCTTC
CDR3: CASSQGSSRYGYTF

size: NA
J: TRBJ2-1
D: NA
V: TRBV19
DNA: TGTGCCAGTACCGATCTGGGGGCGAGTGGTTACAATGAGCAGTTCTTC
CDR3: CASTDLGASGYNEQFF

size: NA
J: TRBJ1-2
D: NA
V: TRBV5-6
DNA: TGTGCCAGCGTAGCAGGGATGGTCTATGGCTACACCTTC
CDR3: CASVAGMVYGYTF

size: NA
J: TRBJ2-7
D: TRBD1
V: TRBV19
DNA: TGTGCCAGTAGGACCCGGGACAGGCGAAGAAACTCCTACGAGCAGTACTTC
CDR3: CASRTRDRRRNSYEQYF

size: NA
J: TRBJ2-7
D: NA
V: TRBV11-3
DNA: TGTGCCAGCAGCTTAGTTGCGACACCAACCTACGAGCAGTACTTC
CDR3: CASSLVATPTYEQYF

size: NA
J: TRBJ2-7
D: TRBD1
V: TRBV7-9
DNA: TGTGCCAGCAGCCAGACCGGGACAGCCTACGAGCAGTACTTC
CDR3: CASSQTGTAYEQYF

size: few
J: TRBJ2-1
D: TRBD2
V: TRBV7-3
DNA: TGTGCCAGCAGCGTCGTAGCGGGGAATGAGCAGTTCTTC
CDR3: CASSVVAGNEQFF

size: NA
J: TRBJ2-2
D: NA
V: TRBV6-1
DNA: TGTGCCAGCAGTGAAGCTGGGGGAATGGCCGGGGAGCTGTTTTTT
CDR3: CASSEAGGMAGELFF

size: NA
J: TRBJ2-1
D: NA
V: TRBV5-1
DNA: TGCGCCAGCAGCAGGACATACAATGAGCAGTTCTTC
CDR3: CASSRTYNEQFF

size: NA
J: TRBJ1-2
D: NA
V: TRBV9
DNA: TGTGCCAGCAGCCGGGAGGGCTATGGCTACACCTTC
CDR3: CASSREGYGYTF

size: NA
J: TRBJ2-7
D: NA
V: TRBV18
DNA: TGTGCCAGCTCACCACAACCAGATTACGAGCAGTACTTC
CDR3: CASSPQPDYEQYF

size: once
J: TRBJ2-6
D: TRBD1
V: TRBV4-1
DNA: TGCGCCAGCAGCCAAGACAGGGGGTCTGGGGCCAACGTCCTGACTTTC
CDR3: CASSQDRGSGANVLTF

size: NA
J: TRBJ1-4
D: NA
V: TRBV7-7
DNA: TGTGCTAGCAGCTTAGGGACAAATGAAAAACTGTTTTTT
CDR3: CASSLGTNEKLFF

size: few
J: TRBJ2-1
D: TRBD2
V: TRBV5-1
DNA: TGCGCCAGCAGCTTGGCCGCGAGGACTAGCGGGGGTTTCGATGAGCAGTTCTTC
CDR3: CASSLAARTSGGFDEQFF

size: NA
J: TRBJ1-2
D: NA
V: TRBV5-1
DNA: TGCGCCAGCAGCTTGGGGGCAGGGGTGGACTATGGCTACACCTTC
CDR3: CASSLGAGVDYGYTF

size: NA
J: TRBJ1-3
D: TRBD1
V: TRBV11-3
DNA: TGTGCCAGCAGCTCACAACAGGGGTCTTACGGAAACACCATATATTTT
CDR3: CASSSQQGSYGNTIYF

size: NA
J: TRBJ2-5
D: TRBD2
V: TRBV19
DNA: TGTGCCAGTAGTCGGGAGGACCAAGAGACCCAGTACTTC
CDR3: CASSREDQETQYF

size: NA
J: TRBJ1-2
D: NA
V: TRBV6-1
DNA: TGTGCCAGCAGTGATCTGAACTATGGCTACACCTTC
CDR3: CASSDLNYGYTF

size: NA
J: TRBJ2-3
D: NA
V: TRBV30
DNA: TGTGCCTGGAGGATGCTGGGGATCACAGATACGCAGTATTTT
CDR3: CAWRMLGITDTQYF

size: NA
J: TRBJ2-3
D: TRBD1
V: TRBV2
DNA: TGTGCCAGCAGCGGACAGGGCACAGATACGCAGTATTTT
CDR3: CASSGQGTDTQYF

size: few
J: TRBJ1-2
D: TRBD1
V: TRBV7-8
DNA: TGTGCCAGCAGCTTAGCCCCAGGGACAGGGGCTGGCTATGGCTACACCTTC
CDR3: CASSLAPGTGAGYGYTF

size: NA
J: TRBJ1-2
D: TRBD1
V: TRBV19
DNA: TGTGCCAGTCAGGTCAGGGGGCTCTATGGCTACACCTTC
CDR3: CASQVRGLYGYTF